This T cell receptor beta chain comes out of a study of OX40 agonist ivuxolimab in advanced cancers. Libraries were prepared by immunoSEQ multiplex PCR; TCRdb keeps only in-frame clonotypes and omits some of them. This sample carries tens of thousands of clones, roughly nine tenths of them seen once, and the ten largest clones take roughly an eighth. The ends lost 3 bases at V and 6 bases at J; junction bases unmatched: 7. The CDR3 extends over 14 amino acids. Per germline, CDR1 SGHTA and CDR2 FQGNSA. With regard to this clone: Its antigen is not identified.

Findings and limits, study-wide: More expanded clones were seen, on average, in CD8+ T cells than in CD4+.

The material was CD4+ or CD8+ T cells sorted from blood, obtained in a trial of the OX40 agonist ivuxolimab. This receptor was taken from an adult with an advanced solid tumor such as melanoma, head and neck, liver or kidney cancer. This rearrangement joins TRBV7-2 to TRBJ2-7, with 8 bases that match TRBD2. CDR3 nucleotides: TGTGCCAGCAGCTTTGCGGGAGGTGTTCCCGAGCAGTACTTC. Protein product: CASSFAGGVPEQYF.